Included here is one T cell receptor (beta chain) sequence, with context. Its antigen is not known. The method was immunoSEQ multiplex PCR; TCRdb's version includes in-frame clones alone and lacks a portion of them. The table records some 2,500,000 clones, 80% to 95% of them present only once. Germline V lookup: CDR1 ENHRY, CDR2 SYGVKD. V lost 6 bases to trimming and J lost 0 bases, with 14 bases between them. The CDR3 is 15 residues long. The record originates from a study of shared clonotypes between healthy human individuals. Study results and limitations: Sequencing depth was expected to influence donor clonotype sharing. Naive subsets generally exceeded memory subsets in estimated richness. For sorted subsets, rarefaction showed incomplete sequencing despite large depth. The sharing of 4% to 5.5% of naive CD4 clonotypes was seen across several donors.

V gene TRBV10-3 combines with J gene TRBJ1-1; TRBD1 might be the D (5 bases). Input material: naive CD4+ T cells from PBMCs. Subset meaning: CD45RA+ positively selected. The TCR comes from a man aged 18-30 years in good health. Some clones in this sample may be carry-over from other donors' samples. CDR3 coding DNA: TGTGCCATCAGGGAAGGGACGGCGATGAACACTGAAGCTTTCTTT. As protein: CAIREGTAMNTEAFF.